Shown below are 6 T cell receptor beta chains from a single sample sequenced in a study of T cells in Graves' hyperthyroidism and ophthalmopathy. Authors of the study amplified TCR beta CDR3 regions from RNA transcripts. First-round RT-PCR targeting the TCR CDR3 was performed with the HTBI primer set. TCRdb recomputed calls from the multiplex PCR reads with MiXCR, one row per CDR3 protein. The table has 400,000 to 600,000 distinct CDR3 sequences, 20% to 25% seen once; the top ten hold around a quarter. The specimen sequenced was blood. The receptors here all came from a young man with Graves' hyperthyroidism.

This clonotype was picked up many times. The V and J genes are TRBV11-2 and TRBJ1-1; a possible D gene is TRBD1 (6 bases). Trimming removed 4 bases at V and 0 bases at J, with 18 bases between. Germline assignment: CDR1 SGHAT and CDR2 FQNNGV. The CDR3 totals 17 residues. This chain's CDR3 is CASSSLAGGDMNTEAFF. In DNA, the CDR3 is TGTGCCAGCAGCTCCCTGGCGGGGGGGGACATGAACACTGAAGCTTTCTTT.

The chain has TRBV12-3 or TRBV12-4 and TRBJ1-1; D unresolved. The CDR3 runs to 15 residues. Trimming cost V 2 bases and J 0 bases, with 10 bases left between them. The CDR3 here is CASSLSGRLNTEAFF. The CDR3 coding sequence is TGTGCCAGCAGTTTATCCGGGCGACTGAACACTGAAGCTTTCTTT.

The sample holds many counts of this clonotype. V and J are TRBV6-1 and TRBJ2-7, with 7 nucleotides matching TRBD1. The CDR3 totals 14 residues. In germline, CDR1 is MNHNS, CDR2 SASEGT. Trimming cost V 6 bases and J 0 bases; bases outside gene matches: 5. CDR3 protein: CASRMTGSSYEQYF. The CDR3 bases are TGTGCCAGCAGGATGACAGGGAGCTCCTACGAGCAGTACTTC.

DNA of the CDR3: TGTGCCAGCTTAAGAATAGGTAGATTCGCGGCCGAGCAGTACTTC. It translates to CASLRIGRFAAEQYF. The chain recombines TRBV6-1 with TRBJ2-7, with D unclear. The V end lost 8 bases, the J end lost 6 bases, and 23 bases lay between the germline ends. Germline CDR1 MNHNS, CDR2 SASEGT. This CDR3 spans 15 amino acids.

This clonotype was observed a handful of times. This CDR3 is CASSYLPGQGATEAFF. The CDR3 DNA sequence: TGTGCCAGCAGCTACTTACCGGGACAGGGGGCCACTGAAGCTTTCTTT. The V and J genes are TRBV12-3 or TRBV12-4 and TRBJ1-1; 12 nucleotides agree with TRBD1. V lost 6 bases to trimming and J lost 4 bases; unmatched junction nucleotides: 9. The CDR3 sequence is 16 residues long.

This clonotype appeared many times. Here the CDR3 DNA reads TGTGCCAGCAGTTTCTTGGGGGGAGAGACCCAGTACTTC. The encoded protein is CASSFLGGETQYF. The rearrangement uses TRBV12-3 or TRBV12-4 and TRBJ2-5, with D tentatively TRBD2 (6 bases). CDR3 length equals 13 residues. V lost 3 bases and J 4 bases, leaving 9 bases between the germline ends.